A selection of T cell receptor beta chains follows, all from one sample in a study of cytomegalovirus exposure and HLA in healthy donors. Libraries were prepared by immunoSEQ multiplex PCR; TCRdb keeps only in-frame clonotypes and omits some of them. The sample consists of some 100,000 clones, roughly 71% of them appearing once. Source material: PBMCs. These receptors originate from a woman in her 70s in good health and CMV-seropositive. Both conserved end residues are part of each CDR3. The D gene is left open where the match is weak. Only part of the rows carry a size: once, few, many, or a class if the clone is expanded.

D: .
size: .
V: TRBV6-1
J: TRBJ2-2
DNA: TGTGCCAGCCTGACCGGGACTTCGGGCTCCGGGGAGCTGTTTTTT
CDR3: CASLTGTSGSGELFF

D: TRBD1
size: .
V: TRBV5-1
J: TRBJ1-1
DNA: TGCGCCAGCAGCACGGTGGACAGGCAAGGCGCTTTCTTT
CDR3: CASSTVDRQGAFF

D: .
size: .
V: TRBV2
J: TRBJ1-3
DNA: TGTGCCAGCAGTGTACAACAGCCACCCTCTGGAAACACCATATATTTT
CDR3: CASSVQQPPSGNTIYF

D: .
size: few
V: TRBV25-1
J: TRBJ1-2
DNA: TGTGCCAGCAGAGGGGACTCCCTGGTGGATGGCTACACCTTC
CDR3: CASRGDSLVDGYTF

D: .
size: .
V: TRBV11-2
J: TRBJ2-7
DNA: TGTGCCAGCAGCTCCACCCGGACTTACTCCTACGAGCAGTACTTC
CDR3: CASSSTRTYSYEQYF

D: .
size: .
V: TRBV25-1
J: TRBJ1-1
DNA: TGTGCCAGCACCCCACAACCGGGAGGTGTAGCTTTCTTT
CDR3: CASTPQPGGVAFF

D: TRBD2
size: .
V: TRBV30
J: TRBJ2-1
DNA: TGTGCCTGGACGCCCTTTGGACTAGGCCTCTACAATGAGCAGTTCTTC
CDR3: CAWTPFGLGLYNEQFF

D: .
size: .
V: TRBV30
J: TRBJ1-2
DNA: TGTGCCTGGAATCTACTAGGAACCAGCAGTGGCTACACCTTC
CDR3: CAWNLLGTSSGYTF

D: .
size: many
V: TRBV2
J: TRBJ1-5
DNA: TGTGCCAGACAGGTTCGGGGCAATCAGCCCCAGCATTTT
CDR3: CARQVRGNQPQHF

D: TRBD1
size: few
V: TRBV7-9
J: TRBJ1-3
DNA: TGTGCCAGCAGCATCCGGGACAGGCAGGACACCATATATTTT
CDR3: CASSIRDRQDTIYF

D: .
size: .
V: TRBV30
J: TRBJ2-5
DNA: TGTGCCCTCGGAGGGGTTCAGATAAAAGAGACCCAGTACTTC
CDR3: CALGGVQIKETQYF

D: TRBD1
size: .
V: TRBV7-9
J: TRBJ2-2
DNA: TGTGCCAGCAGTACACAGGGGGCGCCCACCGGGGAGCTGTTTTTT
CDR3: CASSTQGAPTGELFF

D: TRBD2
size: .
V: TRBV4-1
J: TRBJ2-2
DNA: TGCGCCAGCAGCCGTGGTAGCGGGGGGGCGGGCACCGGGGAGCTGTTTTTT
CDR3: CASSRGSGGAGTGELFF

D: TRBD1
size: few
V: TRBV9
J: TRBJ1-3
DNA: TGTGCCAGCAGCGCAAGATCAGGGGGCCTCTCTGGAAACACCATATATTTT
CDR3: CASSARSGGLSGNTIYF

D: TRBD1
size: once
V: TRBV18
J: TRBJ1-2
DNA: TGTGCCAGCTCACGCTCGGGACAGGGAGAATATGGCTACACCTTC
CDR3: CASSRSGQGEYGYTF

D: .
size: .
V: TRBV7-7
J: TRBJ1-3
DNA: TGTGCCAGCTCCTCCACAGGATCCCCACAGACCATATATTTT
CDR3: CASSSTGSPQTIYF

D: TRBD1
size: few
V: TRBV7-8
J: TRBJ1-2
DNA: TGTGCCAGCACACAGGGGAACTATGGCTACACCTTC
CDR3: CASTQGNYGYTF

D: .
size: .
V: TRBV15
J: TRBJ2-3
DNA: TGTGCCACCAGCAGATCCAGGACCCAGGGAGATACGCAGTATTTT
CDR3: CATSRSRTQGDTQYF

D: .
size: once
V: TRBV2
J: TRBJ1-4
DNA: TGTGCCAGCAATTGGGGGGCGGGGGATGAAAAACTGTTTTTT
CDR3: CASNWGAGDEKLFF

D: .
size: .
V: TRBV6-5
J: TRBJ1-1
DNA: TGTGCCAGCAAACAAGGGGGGGCCCTGAACACTGAAGCTTTCTTT
CDR3: CASKQGGALNTEAFF

D: .
size: .
V: TRBV20-1
J: TRBJ2-1
DNA: TGCAGTGCTAGGAGCGGAAATGAGCAGTTCTTC
CDR3: CSARSGNEQFF

D: .
size: .
V: TRBV2
J: TRBJ1-1
DNA: TGTGCCAGCAGGGGCGGGGGCAACACTGAAGCTTTCTTT
CDR3: CASRGGGNTEAFF

D: TRBD1
size: once
V: TRBV9
J: TRBJ1-4
DNA: TGTGCCAGCAGCCCTCAGGGGGGAAGCAATGAAAAACTGTTTTTT
CDR3: CASSPQGGSNEKLFF

D: TRBD1
size: few
V: TRBV19
J: TRBJ1-2
DNA: TGTGCCAGTAGTCCCGAGGACAGGGGGCTGTTGGGCTACACCTTC
CDR3: CASSPEDRGLLGYTF

D: TRBD1
size: .
V: TRBV18
J: TRBJ1-1
DNA: TGTGCCAGCACCTACAGGGGGACTGAAGCTTTCTTT
CDR3: CASTYRGTEAFF

D: .
size: .
V: TRBV5-4
J: TRBJ1-1
DNA: TGTGCCAGCAGCCCAGGGACAAACACTGAAGCTTTCTTT
CDR3: CASSPGTNTEAFF

D: TRBD1
size: .
V: TRBV6-5
J: TRBJ1-2
DNA: TGTGCCAGCAGTGCCGGGACAGGGACACTTGGCTACACCTTC
CDR3: CASSAGTGTLGYTF

D: .
size: few
V: TRBV11-2
J: TRBJ1-2
DNA: TGTGCCAGCAGCCACATTTACAGGGATGGCTACACCTTC
CDR3: CASSHIYRDGYTF

D: .
size: .
V: TRBV2
J: TRBJ1-1
DNA: TGTGCCAGCAGTGAAGGTTGGAGGGGTCCTGAAGCTTTCTTT
CDR3: CASSEGWRGPEAFF

D: TRBD1
size: few
V: TRBV9
J: TRBJ1-1
DNA: TGTGCCAGCAGCAACACAGGGGGGGCGAACACTGAAGCTTTCTTT
CDR3: CASSNTGGANTEAFF

D: TRBD1
size: .
V: TRBV19
J: TRBJ1-5
DNA: TGTGCCTCCTCCGGGACAGGGGGGAGGCAGCCCCAGCATTTT
CDR3: CASSGTGGRQPQHF

D: .
size: few
V: TRBV27
J: TRBJ2-7
DNA: TGTGCCAGCAGTTTATCGCGGACAGTAGCTACGGAGCAGTACTTC
CDR3: CASSLSRTVATEQYF

D: TRBD2
size: .
V: TRBV5-1
J: TRBJ2-7
DNA: TGCGCCAGCAGCGCCCCCGGGACTAGCGGGACCTACGAGCAGTACTTC
CDR3: CASSAPGTSGTYEQYF

D: TRBD1
size: .
V: TRBV27
J: TRBJ2-7
DNA: TGTGCCAGCAGTTTATCGTTTGGGACAGGGGGAGGCTACGAGCAGTACTTC
CDR3: CASSLSFGTGGGYEQYF

D: .
size: .
V: TRBV6-5
J: TRBJ2-3
DNA: TGTGCCAGCAGTTACGACAGTCCTAGCACAGATACGCAGTATTTT
CDR3: CASSYDSPSTDTQYF

D: .
size: once
V: TRBV6-6
J: TRBJ2-5
DNA: TGTGCCAGCAGTGGCCGCGGGGCGGCAGAGACCCAGTACTTC
CDR3: CASSGRGAAETQYF